The 18 T cell receptor beta chains reported below all come from one sample, sequenced in a study of early T cells in non-severe SARS-CoV-2 infection. In TCRdb, the 5' RACE reads were re-called with MiXCR into one record per CDR3 protein. This repertoire shows around 89,000 distinct CDR3 sequences, roughly 14% found once; its top ten account for about 0.58%. Sequencing used whole blood. Receptors were obtained from an adult who was a healthcare worker with PCR-confirmed SARS-CoV-2 infection or an uninfected control (not recorded which).

A few counts support this clonotype. V gene TRBV7-9 combines with J gene TRBJ1-3, with D hard to call. This CDR3 region has 15 residues. Germline V gene sequence: CDR1 SEHNR, CDR2 FQNEAQ (reference sequence). The ends were cut back, 5 bases at V and 0 bases at J, with 11 bases in the middle. In DNA, the CDR3 is TGTGCCAGCAGCCACCTTTTCACCTCTGGAAACACCATATATTTT. It codes for CASSHLFTSGNTIYF.

In this sample, this clonotype turned up a few times. The chain uses TRBV19 and TRBJ2-1; D gene uncertain. The germline V gene has CDR1 LNHDA and CDR2 SQIVND (reference sequence). The V gene lost 1 base and the J gene lost 5 bases, with 9 bases spanning the gap. CDR3 length equals 14 residues. In nucleotides, the CDR3 is TGTGCCAGTAGTATAGTCGAGGCAGACAATGAGCAGTTCTTC. As protein: CASSIVEADNEQFF.

The chain has TRBV12-3 or TRBV12-4 and TRBJ2-3; 9 bases fit TRBD2. V was pared by 7 bases and J by 6 bases, with 11 bases of the junction left unmatched. This CDR3 comprises 15 residues. CDR3 nucleotides: TGTGCCAGCACCCATCTAGCGGGGAGACGGGATACGCAGTATTTT. Amino acids: CASTHLAGRRDTQYF.

The chain joins TRBV20-1 to TRBJ2-1, with 8 positions matching TRBD2. The CDR3 is made up of 19 amino acids. V lost 4 bases, J lost 1 base, and 18 bases stayed unmatched. Germline values: CDR1 DFQATT, CDR2 SNEGSKA (reference sequence). In nucleotides, the CDR3 is TGCAGTGCTACCCCCTCGGCGGGGGGCCTAGGTGGGTCCTACAATGAGCAGTTCTTC. It codes for CSATPSAGGLGGSYNEQFF.

This clonotype was recorded many times. In nucleotides, the CDR3 is TGTGCCAGCTCACCCCCACGGTCTCCCAACGAGCAGTACGTC. Amino acid sequence: CASSPPRSPNEQYV. The gene calls are TRBV18 and TRBJ2-7; D remains ambiguous. The germline V gene encodes CDR1 KGHSH and CDR2 LQKENI. V shed 3 bases and J shed 5 bases, with 14 bases lying between them. CDR3 length: 14 residues.

V gene TRBV12-5 combines with J gene TRBJ2-3; 7 nucleotides line up with TRBD1. The V gene's germline CDR1 is LGHNT and CDR2 FRNRAP. The CDR3 loop spans 15 amino acids. The V segment lost 7 bases and the J segment 4 bases; nucleotides outside the gene matches: 11. This CDR3 is CASEPDRVLPDTQYF. The CDR3 region has the DNA TGTGCTAGTGAGCCCGACAGGGTCCTCCCAGATACGCAGTATTTT.

Many counts were recorded for this clonotype. The V and J genes are TRBV24-1 and TRBJ2-6; D gene uncertain. The CDR3 totals 15 residues. V shed 4 bases and J shed 0 bases, with 6 bases lying between them. Looked up from germline, CDR1 is KGHDR and CDR2 is SFDVKD. The CDR3 is CATSEAGSGANVLTF. As DNA, the CDR3 is TGTGCCACCAGTGAGGCTGGCTCTGGGGCCAACGTCCTGACTTTC.

With respect to this clonotype: The junction departs from germline at one end; a sequencing error may be responsible. This chain joins TRBV12-3 or TRBV12-4 and TRBJ2-1; 9 bases align to TRBD2. This CDR3 region has 14 residues. Written as DNA, the CDR3 is TGTGCCAGCAGGTTAGCGGGGGCTTACAATGAGCAGTTCTTC. Its protein is CASRLAGAYNEQFF.

The rearrangement uses TRBV5-8 and TRBJ2-5, with 11 bases lining up with TRBD2. Germline assignment: CDR1 SGHTS and CDR2 YDEGEE. The CDR3 has 16 residues. Trimming cost V 5 bases and J 3 bases; bases outside gene matches: 9. The CDR3 is CASRGKMGLAEETQYF. The CDR3 coding sequence is TGTGCCAGCAGGGGCAAAATGGGACTAGCGGAAGAGACCCAGTACTTC.

This clonotype was recorded many times. J is TRBJ2-3 and V is TRBV6-5; 10 bases agree with TRBD2. Germline V gene lookup returns CDR1 MNHEY and CDR2 SVGAGI. CDR3 size: 18 residues. After removal of 0 bases from V and 7 bases from J, the junction contained 13 bases not matched to a gene. The CDR3 DNA reads as TGTGCCAGCAGTTACTCGAGGCCTAGCGGGGGAGCCCAGAATACGCAGTATTTT. Translating it yields CASSYSRPSGGAQNTQYF.

The J gene is TRBJ2-4, the V gene TRBV30, with D tentatively TRBD2 (6 bases). CDR3 length: 15 amino acids. The V gene lost 2 bases and the J gene lost 3 bases, with 14 bases spanning the gap. Germline V CDR1 and CDR2: GTSNPN, SVGIG (reference sequence). Here the CDR3 reads CAWSPRGEVKNIQYF. Written as DNA, the CDR3 is TGTGCCTGGAGTCCCCGAGGGGAGGTCAAAAACATTCAGTACTTC.

At least ten counts were recorded for this clonotype. The chain carries TRBV12-5 and TRBJ1-3; perhaps TRBD1 as D (5 bases). V was clipped by 2 bases and J by 2 bases, with 10 bases between them. This CDR3 comprises 15 residues. Germline V lookup: CDR1 LGHNT, CDR2 FRNRAP. The DNA for the CDR3 is TGTGCTAGTGGTTTGCTGAGGGACCCTGGAAACACCATATATTTT. Protein sequence: CASGLLRDPGNTIYF.

The gene calls are TRBV27 and TRBJ1-2, with a weak D call TRBD1 (5 bases). This CDR3 region has 13 residues. The V gene's germline CDR1 is MNHEY and CDR2 SMNVEV (reference sequence). Trimming removed 2 bases from V and 8 bases from J, with 12 bases in between. DNA of the CDR3: TGTGCCAGCAGTTTACGGGGGGACCCGGGCTACACCTTC. Its protein is CASSLRGDPGYTF.

This clonotype is deemed medium-sized. J is TRBJ1-5 and V is TRBV29-1, with D unresolved. CDR1 and CDR2 (germline): SQVTM, ANQGSEA. The CDR3 consists of 13 residues. Trimming removed 5 bases from V and 3 bases from J, with 11 bases in between. CDR3 amino acids: CSVLGTHNQPQHF. CDR3 DNA: TGCAGCGTTCTCGGCACTCACAATCAGCCCCAGCATTTT.

The chain uses TRBV11-1 and TRBJ2-5; no clear D gene. CDR1 and CDR2 from the germline V gene are SGHAT and FQDESV (reference sequence). Trimming removed 5 bases at V and 5 bases at J, with 12 bases between. The CDR3 is 13 amino acids. DNA for the CDR3: TGTGCCAGCAGCCCCGGAGAGAGGGAGACCCAGTACTTC. Translated: CASSPGERETQYF.

This clonotype has a handful of counts. V usage is TRBV27 and J usage is TRBJ1-2; tentatively, D is TRBD1 (6 bases). CDR3 length equals 13 residues. The germline gives CDR1 MNHEY, CDR2 SMNVEV (reference sequence). V lost 5 bases and J 5 bases, leaving 12 bases between the germline ends. CDR3 in DNA: TGTGCCAGCAGTCGGAGGGGGGCATATGGCTACACCTTC. The encoded protein is CASSRRGAYGYTF.

The rearrangement uses TRBV7-8 and TRBJ2-5, with D possibly TRBD1 on 6 matching bases. CDR1 and CDR2 (germline): SGHVS, FQNEAQ. The CDR3 sequence is 16 residues long. V lost 3 bases and J 2 bases, leaving 16 bases between the germline ends. The CDR3 sequence: CASSLDLRQEQETQYF. The CDR3 region has the DNA TGTGCCAGCAGCTTGGACCTAAGACAGGAACAAGAGACCCAGTACTTC.

This clonotype has just a few counts. The chain couples TRBV11-2 to TRBJ2-7; D possibly corresponds to TRBD1 (6 bases). Germline CDR1 SGHAT, CDR2 FQNNGV. This CDR3 contains 12 residues. Trimming removed 5 bases at V and 3 bases at J, with 8 bases between. The CDR3 nucleotides are TGTGCCAGCAGCCCGACAGGCTACGAGCAGTACGTC. Translated: CASSPTGYEQYV.